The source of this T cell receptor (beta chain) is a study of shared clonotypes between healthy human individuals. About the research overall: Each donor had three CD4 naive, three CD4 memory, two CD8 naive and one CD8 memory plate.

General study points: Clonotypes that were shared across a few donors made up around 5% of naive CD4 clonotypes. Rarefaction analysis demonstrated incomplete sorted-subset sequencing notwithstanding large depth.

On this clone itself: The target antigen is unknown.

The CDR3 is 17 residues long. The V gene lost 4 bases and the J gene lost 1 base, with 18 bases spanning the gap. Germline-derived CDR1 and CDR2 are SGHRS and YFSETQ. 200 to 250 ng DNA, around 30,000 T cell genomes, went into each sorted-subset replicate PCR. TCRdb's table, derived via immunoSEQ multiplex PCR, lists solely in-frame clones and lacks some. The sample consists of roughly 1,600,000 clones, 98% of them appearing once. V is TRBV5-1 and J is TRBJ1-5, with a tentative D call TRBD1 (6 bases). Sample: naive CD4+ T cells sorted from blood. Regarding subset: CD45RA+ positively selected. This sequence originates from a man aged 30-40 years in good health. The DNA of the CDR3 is TGCGCCAGCAGCACGATGCCACAGGGTGTGAGCAATCAGCCCCAGCATTTT. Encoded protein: CASSTMPQGVSNQPQHF.